These 2 T cell receptor beta chains share one sample of origin, sequenced in a study of blood T cell repertoires in COVID-19. Libraries were prepared by immunoSEQ multiplex PCR; TCRdb keeps only in-frame clonotypes and omits some of them. The sample includes approximately 350,000 clones, 80% to 90% of them seen just once. Sequenced material: peripheral blood. The receptors were gathered from a man in his thirties or forties with active or convalescent COVID-19.

The rearrangement links TRBV28 to TRBJ1-1; 7 bases map to TRBD1. The CDR3 loop spans 16 amino acids. CDR1 is MDHEN, CDR2 SYDVKM, per germline. The V segment lost 10 bases and the J segment 4 bases; nucleotides outside the gene matches: 18. The CDR3 DNA reads TGTGCCACTGCTAAGGTAAAACAGGGGCGAGGCACTGAAGCTTTCTTT. Protein sequence: CATAKVKQGRGTEAFF.

V and J are TRBV5-6 and TRBJ2-5; 7 positions agree with TRBD2. J was trimmed by 1 base and V by 4 bases; bases with no gene match: 13. The CDR3 sequence is 17 residues long. Looked up from germline, CDR1 is SGHDT and CDR2 is YYEEEE. Written as DNA, the CDR3 is TGTGCCAGCAGCCCCCCTCTAGCGGAAGATCCCCAAGAGACCCAGTACTTC. It codes for CASSPPLAEDPQETQYF.